One sample yielded the 8 T cell receptor beta chains listed below, sequenced in a study of T cells after somatic rescue of genetic block. Some clones are missing from TCRdb's copy, which holds only in-frame ones; the method was immunoSEQ multiplex PCR. The table has approximately 12,000 clones, more than 65% seen once. Sequenced: peripheral blood mononuclear cells (PBMCs). These receptors came from a boy aged 5-17 years.

This sequence joins TRBV28 and TRBJ2-1, with 10 bases lining up with TRBD1. The CDR3 is 15 residues long. V was pared by 5 bases and J by 12 bases, with 13 bases of the junction left unmatched. CDR1 and CDR2 (germline): MDHEN, SYDVKM. The CDR3 loop is CASSPSGTGAHGQFF. The CDR3 bases are TGTGCCAGCAGTCCTTCCGGGACAGGGGCCCATGGGCAGTTCTTC.

This clone appeared a few times. This chain joins TRBV10-3 and TRBJ2-7; 10 bases agree with TRBD1. The CDR3 extends over 14 amino acids. Germline values: CDR1 ENHRY, CDR2 SYGVKD. With 7 bases clipped from V and 3 bases from J, the junction kept 6 bases outside the gene matches. Here the CDR3 reads CAIKPGQGFYEQYF. CDR3 bases: TGTGCCATCAAGCCGGGACAGGGGTTCTACGAGCAGTACTTC.

V gene TRBV6-5 combines with J gene TRBJ2-7, with D hard to call. Trimming stripped 6 bases from V and 4 bases from J, with 13 bases between. Per the germline V gene, CDR1 is MNHEY and CDR2 is SVGAGI. This CDR3 comprises 13 residues. CDR3 protein: CASSLRLAYEQYF. In DNA, the CDR3 is TGTGCCAGCAGCCTCCGCTTAGCTTACGAGCAGTACTTC.

The J gene is TRBJ1-4, the V gene TRBV15; 7 bases line up with TRBD1. Germline CDR1 LNHNV, CDR2 YYDKDF (reference sequence). V shed 4 bases and J 3 bases; nucleotides not matched to a gene: 8. The CDR3 is made up of 16 amino acids. DNA of the CDR3: TGTGCCACCAGCATCCAAGGGGGCTTCGCTAATGAAAAACTGTTTTTT. Protein: CATSIQGGFANEKLFF.

V usage is TRBV18 and J usage is TRBJ2-7, with 7 bases identical to TRBD1. The germline V gene has CDR1 KGHSH and CDR2 LQKENI. This CDR3 is 15 amino acids long. Unmatched junction bases numbered 7, after V lost 1 base and J lost 4 bases. The CDR3 loop is CASSPQRGRGYEQYF. Here the CDR3 DNA reads TGTGCCAGCTCACCACAAAGGGGGCGAGGGTACGAGCAGTACTTC.

This clone qualifies as medium-sized. The chain carries TRBV2 and TRBJ2-2, with D unclear. The V gene's germline CDR1 is SNHLY and CDR2 FYNNEI. CDR3 length: 13 amino acids. V lost 4 bases and J lost 4, with 7 bases in between. The CDR3 is CASSGAATGELFF. The CDR3 nucleotides read TGTGCCAGCAGTGGGGCGGCCACCGGGGAGCTGTTTTTT.

The CDR3 nucleotides read TGTGCCAGCAGTCCAAGGGGCCACAAAAACACTGAAGCTTTCTTT. Translating gives CASSPRGHKNTEAFF. The rearrangement uses TRBV6-5 and TRBJ1-1; perhaps TRBD1 as D (5 bases). This CDR3 has 15 residues. V lost 5 bases and J lost 2, with 15 bases in between. The V gene's germline CDR1 is MNHEY and CDR2 SVGAGI.

The V gene is TRBV15, the J gene TRBJ1-2; D possibly corresponds to TRBD1 (6 bases). The germline V gene encodes CDR1 LNHNV and CDR2 YYDKDF (reference sequence). There are 18 residues in the CDR3. The V end lost 0 bases, the J end lost 5 bases, and 22 bases lay between the germline ends. CDR3 region: CATSREGRGLRGRYGYTF. For the CDR3, the DNA is TGTGCCACCAGCAGAGAGGGACGGGGGCTTCGGGGCCGGTATGGCTACACCTTC.